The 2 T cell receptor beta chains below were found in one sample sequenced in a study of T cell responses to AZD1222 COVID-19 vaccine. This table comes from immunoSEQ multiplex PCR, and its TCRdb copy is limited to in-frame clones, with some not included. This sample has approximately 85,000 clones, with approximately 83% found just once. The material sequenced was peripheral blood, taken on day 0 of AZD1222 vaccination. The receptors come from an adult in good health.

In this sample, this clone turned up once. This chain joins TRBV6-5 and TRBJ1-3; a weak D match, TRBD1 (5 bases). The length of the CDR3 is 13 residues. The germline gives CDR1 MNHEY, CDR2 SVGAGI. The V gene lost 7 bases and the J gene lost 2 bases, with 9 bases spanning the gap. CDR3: CASKPGAGNTIYF. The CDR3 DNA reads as TGTGCCAGCAAACCGGGGGCTGGAAACACCATATATTTT.

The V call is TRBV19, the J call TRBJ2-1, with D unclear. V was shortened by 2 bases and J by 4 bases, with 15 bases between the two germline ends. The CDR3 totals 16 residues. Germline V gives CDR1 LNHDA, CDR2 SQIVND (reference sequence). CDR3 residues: CASSISHVGGYNEQFF. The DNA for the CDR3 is TGTGCCAGTAGTATAAGCCATGTGGGCGGATACAATGAGCAGTTCTTC.